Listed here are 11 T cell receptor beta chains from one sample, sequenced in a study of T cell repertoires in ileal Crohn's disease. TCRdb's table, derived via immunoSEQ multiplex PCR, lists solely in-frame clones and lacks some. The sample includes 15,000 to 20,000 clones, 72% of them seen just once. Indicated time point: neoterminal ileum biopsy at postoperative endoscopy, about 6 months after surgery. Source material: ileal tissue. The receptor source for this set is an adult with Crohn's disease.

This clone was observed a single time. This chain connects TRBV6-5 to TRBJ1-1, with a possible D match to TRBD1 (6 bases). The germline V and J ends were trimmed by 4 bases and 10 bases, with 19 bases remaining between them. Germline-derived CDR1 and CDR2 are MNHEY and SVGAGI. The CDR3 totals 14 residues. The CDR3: CASSWYGGLSTAFF. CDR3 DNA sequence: TGTGCCAGCAGTTGGTACGGGGGGCTAAGTACAGCTTTCTTT.

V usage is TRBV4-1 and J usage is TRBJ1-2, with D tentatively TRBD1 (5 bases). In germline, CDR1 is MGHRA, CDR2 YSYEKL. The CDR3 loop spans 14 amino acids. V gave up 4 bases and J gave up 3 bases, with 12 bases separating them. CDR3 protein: CASSRDGGDYGYTF. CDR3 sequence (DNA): TGCGCCAGCAGCCGGGACGGAGGGGACTATGGCTACACCTTC.

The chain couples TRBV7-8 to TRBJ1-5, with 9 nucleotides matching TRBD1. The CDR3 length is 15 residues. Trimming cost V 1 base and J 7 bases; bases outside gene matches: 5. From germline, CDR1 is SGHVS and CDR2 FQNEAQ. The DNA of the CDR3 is TGTGCCAGCAGCTTAGAGGCGGACAGGGGCCAGCCCCAGCATTTT. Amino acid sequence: CASSLEADRGQPQHF.

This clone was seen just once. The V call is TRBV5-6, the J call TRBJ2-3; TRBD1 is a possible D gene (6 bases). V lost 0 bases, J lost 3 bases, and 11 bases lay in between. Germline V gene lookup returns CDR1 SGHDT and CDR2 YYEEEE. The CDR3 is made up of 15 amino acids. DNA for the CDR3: TGTGCCAGCAGCTTGGACAGGGTGGCGACAGATACGCAGTATTTT. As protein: CASSLDRVATDTQYF.

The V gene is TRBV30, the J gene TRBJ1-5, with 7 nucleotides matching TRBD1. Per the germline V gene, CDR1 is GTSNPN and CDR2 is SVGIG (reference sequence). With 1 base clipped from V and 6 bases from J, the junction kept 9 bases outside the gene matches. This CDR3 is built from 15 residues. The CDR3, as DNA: TGTGCCTGGAGTGCGTCACAGGGGATCAGTCAGCCCCAGCATTTT. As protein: CAWSASQGISQPQHF.

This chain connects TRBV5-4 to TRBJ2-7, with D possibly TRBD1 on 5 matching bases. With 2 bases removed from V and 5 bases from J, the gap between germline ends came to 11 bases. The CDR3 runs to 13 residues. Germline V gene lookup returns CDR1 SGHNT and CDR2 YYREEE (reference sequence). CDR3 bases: TGTGCCAGCAGCTTCCAGGGCAGACACGAGCAGTACTTC. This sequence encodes CASSFQGRHEQYF.

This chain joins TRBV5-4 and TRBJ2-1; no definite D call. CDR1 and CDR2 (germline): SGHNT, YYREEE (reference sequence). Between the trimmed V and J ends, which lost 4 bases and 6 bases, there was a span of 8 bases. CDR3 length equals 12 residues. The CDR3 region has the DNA TGTGCCAGCAGCGCCGGGTTCAATGAGCAGTTCTTC. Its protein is CASSAGFNEQFF.

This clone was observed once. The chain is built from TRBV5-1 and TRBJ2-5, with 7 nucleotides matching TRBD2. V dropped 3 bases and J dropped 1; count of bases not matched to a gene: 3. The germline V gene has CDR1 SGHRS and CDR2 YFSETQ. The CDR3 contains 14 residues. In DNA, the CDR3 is TGCGCCAGCAGCTGGGGGGGACCCCAAGAGACCCAGTACTTC. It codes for CASSWGGPQETQYF.

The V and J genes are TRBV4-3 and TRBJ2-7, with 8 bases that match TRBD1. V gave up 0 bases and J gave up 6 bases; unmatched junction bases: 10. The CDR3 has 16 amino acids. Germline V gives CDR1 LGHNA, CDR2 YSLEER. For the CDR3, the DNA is TGCGCCAGCAGCCAAGAATCGACAGGGGTCCTATCCGAGCAGTACTTC. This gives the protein CASSQESTGVLSEQYF.

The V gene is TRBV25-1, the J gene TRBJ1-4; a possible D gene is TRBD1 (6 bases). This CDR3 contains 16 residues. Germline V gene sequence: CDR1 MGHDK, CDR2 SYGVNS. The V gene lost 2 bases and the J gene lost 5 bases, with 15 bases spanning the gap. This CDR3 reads CASSERSGGLNEKLFF. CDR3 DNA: TGTGCCAGCAGTGAAAGGTCCGGGGGGCTGAATGAAAAACTGTTTTTT.

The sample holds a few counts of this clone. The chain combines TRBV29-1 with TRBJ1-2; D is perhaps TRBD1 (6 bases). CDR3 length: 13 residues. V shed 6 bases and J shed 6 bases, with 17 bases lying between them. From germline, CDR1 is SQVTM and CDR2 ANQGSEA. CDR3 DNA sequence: TGCAGCGTCGCTGTAGGGGGTTGGGATGGCTACACCTTC. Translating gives CSVAVGGWDGYTF.